This T cell receptor (beta chain) was found in a study of T-cell memory formation after mild COVID-19. TCRdb redid the calling of the 5' RACE reads with MiXCR, one entry per CDR3 protein. The sample includes a few hundred thousand distinct CDR3 sequences, approximately 24% seen only once; the top ten take 8.5% to 10%. CDR1 is SQVTM and CDR2 is ANQGSEA in the germline V gene. The CDR3 is made up of 12 amino acids. The J segment lost 4 bases and the V segment lost 8 bases, leaving 4 bases of the junction unmatched. The TCR originated in an adult woman who had mild COVID-19 (a few samples of this study predate the infection). Cell type and time point are not known. The chain couples TRBV29-1 to TRBJ1-2; 10 bases line up with TRBD1. The sample comprised PBMCs or a T cell subset sorted from them (not recorded which). This CDR3 is CSSGTGVYGYTF. DNA of the CDR3: TGCAGCTCCGGGACAGGGGTCTATGGCTACACCTTC. Combining the CDR3 with reference TRBV29-1 and TRBJ1-2 gives the whole variable domain SAVISQKPSRDICQRGTSLTIQCQVDSQVTMMFWYRQQPGQSLTLIATANQGSEATYESGFVIDKFPISRPNLTFSTLTVSNMSPEDSSIYLCSSGTGVYGYTFGSGTRLTVV.